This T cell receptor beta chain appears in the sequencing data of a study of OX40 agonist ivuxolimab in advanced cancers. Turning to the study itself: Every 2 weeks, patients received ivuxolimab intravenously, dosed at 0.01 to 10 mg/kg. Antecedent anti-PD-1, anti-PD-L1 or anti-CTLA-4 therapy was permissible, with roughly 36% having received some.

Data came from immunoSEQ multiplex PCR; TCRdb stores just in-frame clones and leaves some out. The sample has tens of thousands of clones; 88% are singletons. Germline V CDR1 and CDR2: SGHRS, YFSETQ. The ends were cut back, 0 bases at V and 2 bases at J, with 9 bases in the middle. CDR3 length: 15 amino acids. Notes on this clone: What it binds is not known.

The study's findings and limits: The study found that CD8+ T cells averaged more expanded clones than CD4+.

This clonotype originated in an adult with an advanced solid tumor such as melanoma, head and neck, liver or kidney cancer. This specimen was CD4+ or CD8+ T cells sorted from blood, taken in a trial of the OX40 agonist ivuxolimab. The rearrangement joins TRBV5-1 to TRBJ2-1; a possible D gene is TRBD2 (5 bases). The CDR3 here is CASSLVSSAYNEQFF. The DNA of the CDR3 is TGCGCCAGCAGCTTGGTTAGTAGCGCCTACAATGAGCAGTTCTTC.